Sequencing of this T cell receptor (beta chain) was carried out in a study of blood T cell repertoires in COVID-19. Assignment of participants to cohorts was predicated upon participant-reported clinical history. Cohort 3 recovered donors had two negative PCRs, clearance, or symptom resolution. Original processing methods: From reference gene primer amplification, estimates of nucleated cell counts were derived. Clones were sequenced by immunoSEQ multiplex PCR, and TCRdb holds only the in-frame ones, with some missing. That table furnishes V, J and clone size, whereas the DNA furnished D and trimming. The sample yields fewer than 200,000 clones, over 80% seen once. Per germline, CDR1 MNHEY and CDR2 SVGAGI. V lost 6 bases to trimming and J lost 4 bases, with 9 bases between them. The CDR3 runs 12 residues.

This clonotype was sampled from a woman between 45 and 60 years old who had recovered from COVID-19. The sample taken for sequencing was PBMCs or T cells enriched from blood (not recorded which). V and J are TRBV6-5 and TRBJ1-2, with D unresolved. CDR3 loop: CASSESGYGYTF. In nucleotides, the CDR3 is TGTGCCAGCAGCGAGTCGGGCTATGGCTACACCTTC.